This T cell receptor (beta chain) was retrieved from a study of blood T cell repertoires in COVID-19 (TCRdb year 2020). With respect to the entire study: Collaborator samples came from the United States, Italy and Spain and covered acute and convalescent phases of COVID-19. The material from the prospective study consisted of cDNA or gDNA derived from T cells, B-cell-depleted T cells, or PBMCs. HLA class I and class II types, where available, came from metadata supplied by the sample provider rather than from assay-based typing. A freely available public database, intended as a resource for researchers studying the immune response to SARS-CoV-2, is where the repertoires were released. Subjects who had been exposed to COVID-19, were actively infected with it, or had recovered from it provided the deeply sampled blood TCRbeta repertoires that made up the dataset. The sample metadata nearly always contained a de-identified subject ID, COVID-19 status, age in years and sex. Samples came from the ongoing ImmuneRACE study (first 160 participants) plus 1,254 subjects from 6 global collaborators.

Participants in the prospective study were aged roughly 18 to 95 years, lived in 20 to 30 United States geographic areas, and enrolled through a virtual design. To assign participants to cohorts, the prospective study relied on clinical history that participants themselves reported in a screening survey and a study questionnaire. For ImmuneRACE Cohort 3, a participant was defined as recovered based on two consecutive negative NP/OP PCR tests, clearance by a healthcare professional, or resolution of symptoms. Mobile phlebotomists in the prospective study collected whole blood, serum and a nasopharyngeal or oropharyngeal swab from every participant. Additional blood draws and questionnaires over an approximately 2-month period could optionally be provided by prospective study participants. Prospective study blood samples were shipped either frozen or at room temperature before DNA extraction. The germline V gene specifies MNHEY as CDR1 and SVGAGI as CDR2. Including the terminal cysteine and phenylalanine, the CDR3 comprises 14 residues. Of the read, only the CDR3 DNA is kept; its 42 bases are in frame from base 1. V gives up 11 bases and J gives up 7 bases, and the segment between their germline ends measures 21 bases.

TCRbeta CDR3 regions were amplified from genomic DNA using the immunoSEQ Assay, a bias-controlled multiplex PCR. Processing in the source paper ran as follows. Within the assay, amplification of reference gene primers was used to estimate how many nucleated cells each sample contained. To quantify the absolute abundance of each unique TCRbeta CDR3 rearrangement, sequence reads were collapsed and filtered. For each sample, productive Simpson clonality was calculated as the square root of Simpson's diversity index over productive rearrangements. TCRdb provides this immuneACCESS table in a form limited to in-frame rearrangements. Some clones are lacking; in checked studies, under half of them reflect an unresolved V gene, and why the rest are absent is not known. V and J calls and clone size are those listed in that table; D and trimming were worked out from the DNA. This sample has about 400,000 clones in its table, and roughly 87% of those were observed once. The ten largest make up just under 3% of the sample.

What the work shows at the level of the full study, not this receptor alone: Clinical and demographic metadata were provided uncurated, with the amount varying by source and participant.

Note on this clone: The target of this receptor is not known. One base away there is no much larger clone; base qualities are not given.

The V and J segments used are TRBV6-5 and TRBJ2-1, and the D gene may be TRBD2, 5 bases matching. Sequencing used PBMCs or T cells enriched from blood (not recorded which). The receptor was isolated from a woman in her twenties or thirties who had recovered from COVID-19. At the DNA level, the sequence is TGTGCCTCGGCTGGTTTCGTTGGGGAGAATGAGCAGTTCTTC. Its coded protein is CASAGFVGENEQFF.